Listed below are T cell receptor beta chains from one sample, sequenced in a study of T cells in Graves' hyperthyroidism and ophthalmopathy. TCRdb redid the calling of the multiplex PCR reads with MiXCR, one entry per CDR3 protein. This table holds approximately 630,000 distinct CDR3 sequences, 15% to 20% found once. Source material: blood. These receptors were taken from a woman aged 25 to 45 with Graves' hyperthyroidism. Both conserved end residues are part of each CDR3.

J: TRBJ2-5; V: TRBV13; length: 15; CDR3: CASSFSPHGSETQYF
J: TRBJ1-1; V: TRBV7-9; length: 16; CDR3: CASSPKGQGPNTEALF
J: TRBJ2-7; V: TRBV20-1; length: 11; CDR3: CSAPGHPEQYF
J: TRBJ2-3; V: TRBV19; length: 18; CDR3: CASSIGWTSGKSTDTQYF
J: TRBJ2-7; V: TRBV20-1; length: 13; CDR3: CSATDFANYEQYF
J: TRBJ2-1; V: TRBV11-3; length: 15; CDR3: CASSPWVPSYNEQFF
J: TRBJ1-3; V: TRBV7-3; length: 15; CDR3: CASSSDRRSGNTIYF
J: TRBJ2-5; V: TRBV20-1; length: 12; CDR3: CSARRGGEPQYF
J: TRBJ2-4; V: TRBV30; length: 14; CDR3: CAWRDSNAGNIQYF
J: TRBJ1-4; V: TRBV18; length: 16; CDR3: CASSPDRGQTNEKPFF
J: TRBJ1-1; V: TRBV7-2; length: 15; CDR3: CASSFRGGADTEAFF
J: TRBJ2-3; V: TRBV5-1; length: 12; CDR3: CASSQDYVTQYF
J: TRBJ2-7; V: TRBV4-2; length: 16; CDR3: CASSQVFVADSYEQYF
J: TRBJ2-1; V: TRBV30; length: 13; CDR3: CAWRPGSYNEQFF
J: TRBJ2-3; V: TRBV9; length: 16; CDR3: CASSVTGQSHTDTQYF
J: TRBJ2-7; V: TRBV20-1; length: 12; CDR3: CSASRSGYEQYF
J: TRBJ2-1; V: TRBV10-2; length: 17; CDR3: CASSPLWREGLAYEQFF
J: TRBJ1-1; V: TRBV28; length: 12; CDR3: CASSSDSYEAFF
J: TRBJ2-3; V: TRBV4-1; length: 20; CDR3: CASSQRGLAGAVGRTDTQYF
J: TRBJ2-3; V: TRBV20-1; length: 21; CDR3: CSARMVEGLAGVIARTDTQYF
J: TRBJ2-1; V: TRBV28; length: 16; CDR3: CASSLGGRVAYNEQFF
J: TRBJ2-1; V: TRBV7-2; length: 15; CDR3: CASIQELAGYNEQFF
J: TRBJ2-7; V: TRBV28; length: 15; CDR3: CASSFRVGRSYEQYF